This TCR beta chain was observed in a study of T cell repertoires in cytomegalovirus infection. Study-level background: Shared public TCR beta signatures pointed to both CMV infection and a matching HLA type. Study results and limitations: The study identified carriers of CMV plus the relevant HLA from cumulative public TCR beta family frequency. Dominating the ex vivo response were TCR beta clonotypes that were CMV-specific and HLA-C-restricted.

MiXCR was run by TCRdb on the reads, yielding one entry per CDR3 protein. The sample lists hundreds of thousands of distinct CDR3 sequences, around 24% occurring once. V trimming: 4 bases; J trimming: 4 bases; junction bases outside the gene matches: 12. Germline assignment: CDR1 MNHEY and CDR2 SMNVEV (reference sequence). The CDR3 extends over 16 amino acids. A remark on this clonotype: Its matching antigen is unknown.

The sequence came from a human donor in good health (CMV status not recorded). Some clones in this sample may be carry-over from other donors' samples. Material: CD8+ T cells from PBMCs. The V call is TRBV27, the J call TRBJ2-5; TRBD1 aligns across 7 bases. CDR3 bases: TGTGCCAGCAGTTATCAGACCGGGACAGTTAGAGAGACCCAGTACTTC. This gives the protein CASSYQTGTVRETQYF.